This T cell receptor (beta chain) was captured by sequencing in a study of blood T cell repertoires in COVID-19. Overall study context: The United States, Italy and Spain supplied acute and convalescent COVID-19 samples. T cells, B-cell-depleted T cells, or PBMCs provided the cDNA or gDNA that served as material.

This clone appeared once. Original processing notes: It was from reference gene primer amplification that nucleated cell counts were estimated. TCRdb's copy holds only in-frame clones and misses some; the assay was immunoSEQ multiplex PCR. The DNA gave D and trimming, while V, J and clone size come from that table. The data show under 350,000 clones, with around 89% seen just once and about 4.2% held by the top ten. The clonotype comes from a man aged 35 to 55 with acute or convalescent COVID-19. The material sequenced was peripheral blood.

CDR3 sequence: CASSVIAGVNEQFF. The CDR3 DNA reads TGTGCCAGCAGCGTTATAGCGGGGGTAAATGAGCAGTTCTTC. V gene TRBV9 combines with J gene TRBJ2-1; 9 bases line up with TRBD2. Germline V lookup: CDR1 SGDLS, CDR2 YYNGEE. The CDR3 contains 14 residues. With V trimmed by 2 bases and J by 7 bases, 4 bases remained unmatched.